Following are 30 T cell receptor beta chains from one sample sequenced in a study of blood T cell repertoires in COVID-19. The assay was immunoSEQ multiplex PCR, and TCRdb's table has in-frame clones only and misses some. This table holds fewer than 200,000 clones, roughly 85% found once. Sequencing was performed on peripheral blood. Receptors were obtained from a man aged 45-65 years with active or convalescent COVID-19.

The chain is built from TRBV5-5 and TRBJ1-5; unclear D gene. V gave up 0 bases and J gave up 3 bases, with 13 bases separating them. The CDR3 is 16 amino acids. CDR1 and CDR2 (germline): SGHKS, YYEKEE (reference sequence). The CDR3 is CASSLDPGMDNQPQHF. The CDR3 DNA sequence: TGTGCCAGCAGCTTGGATCCCGGGATGGACAATCAGCCCCAGCATTTT.

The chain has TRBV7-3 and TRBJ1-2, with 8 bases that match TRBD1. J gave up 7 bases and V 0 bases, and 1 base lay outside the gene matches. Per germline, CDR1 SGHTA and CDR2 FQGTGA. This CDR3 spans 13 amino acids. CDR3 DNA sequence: TGTGCCAGCAGCTTAACACAGGGGGGTGGCTACACCTTC. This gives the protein CASSLTQGGGYTF.

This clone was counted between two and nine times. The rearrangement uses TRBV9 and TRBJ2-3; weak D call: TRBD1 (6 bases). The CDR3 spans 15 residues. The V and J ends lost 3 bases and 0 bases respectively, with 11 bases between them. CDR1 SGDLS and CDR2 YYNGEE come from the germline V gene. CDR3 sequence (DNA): TGTGCCAGCAGCGCGTGGACAGATAGCACAGATACGCAGTATTTT. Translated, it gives CASSAWTDSTDTQYF.

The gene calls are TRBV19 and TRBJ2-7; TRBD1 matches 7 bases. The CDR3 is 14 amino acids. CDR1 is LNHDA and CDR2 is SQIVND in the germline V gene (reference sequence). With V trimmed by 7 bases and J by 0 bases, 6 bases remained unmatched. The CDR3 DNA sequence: TGTGCCAGTAACCCCGGGACAGCCTCCTACGAGCAGTACTTC. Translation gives CASNPGTASYEQYF.

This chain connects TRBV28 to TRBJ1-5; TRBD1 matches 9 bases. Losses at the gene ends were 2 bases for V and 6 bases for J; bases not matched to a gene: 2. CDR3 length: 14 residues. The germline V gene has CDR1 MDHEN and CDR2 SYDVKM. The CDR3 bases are TGTGCCAGCAGTTTAGGGGGACAGGGTCAGCCCCAGCATTTT. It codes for CASSLGGQGQPQHF.

In DNA, the CDR3 is TGCGCCAGCAGCTCGAGGACAGGAACTAATTCACCCCTCCACTTT. Translation gives CASSSRTGTNSPLHF. The chain has TRBV5-1 and TRBJ1-6; 7 bases line up with TRBD1. CDR3 length: 15 residues. The germline V gene encodes CDR1 SGHRS and CDR2 YFSETQ. V was clipped by 3 bases and J by 6 bases; unmatched bases: 6.

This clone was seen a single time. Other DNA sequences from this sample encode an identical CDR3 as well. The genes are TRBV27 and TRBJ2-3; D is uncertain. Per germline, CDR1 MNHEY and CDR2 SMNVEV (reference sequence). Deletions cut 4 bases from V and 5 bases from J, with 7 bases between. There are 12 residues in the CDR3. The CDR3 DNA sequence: TGTGCCAGCAGTTACCGCGGAGATACGCAGTATTTT. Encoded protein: CASSYRGDTQYF.

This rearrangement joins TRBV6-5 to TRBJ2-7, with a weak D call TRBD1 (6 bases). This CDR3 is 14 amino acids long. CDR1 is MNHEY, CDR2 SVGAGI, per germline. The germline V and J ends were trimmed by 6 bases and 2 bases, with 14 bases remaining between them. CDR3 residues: CASSRDTLTYEQYF. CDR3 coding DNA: TGTGCCAGCAGCAGGGACACGCTTACCTACGAGCAGTACTTC.

The CDR3 coding sequence is TGTGCCAGCAGTTCCACAGGGCCCGGGGAGCTGTTTTTT. Its protein is CASSSTGPGELFF. V is TRBV6-5 and J is TRBJ2-2, with D maybe TRBD1 (6 bases). V dropped 4 bases and J dropped 6 bases, with 9 bases sitting between them. Germline CDR1 is MNHEY and CDR2 is SVGAGI. The CDR3 sequence is 13 residues long.

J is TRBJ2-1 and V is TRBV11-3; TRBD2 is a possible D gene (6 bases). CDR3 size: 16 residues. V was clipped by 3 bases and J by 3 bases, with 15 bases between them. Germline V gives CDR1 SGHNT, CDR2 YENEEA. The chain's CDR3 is CASSFTGTLNYNEQFF. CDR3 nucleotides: TGTGCCAGCAGCTTTACCGGGACTCTAAACTACAATGAGCAGTTCTTC.

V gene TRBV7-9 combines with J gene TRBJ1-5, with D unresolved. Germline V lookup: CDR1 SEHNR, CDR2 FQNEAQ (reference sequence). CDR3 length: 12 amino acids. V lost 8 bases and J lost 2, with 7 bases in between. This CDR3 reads CASGVGNQPQHF. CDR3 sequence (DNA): TGTGCCAGCGGTGTAGGCAATCAGCCCCAGCATTTT.

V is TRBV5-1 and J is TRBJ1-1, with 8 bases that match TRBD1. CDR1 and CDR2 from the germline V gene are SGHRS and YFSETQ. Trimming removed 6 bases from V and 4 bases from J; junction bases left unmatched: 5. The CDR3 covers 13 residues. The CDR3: CASTGGFGTEAFF. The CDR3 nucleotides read TGCGCCAGCACAGGGGGCTTTGGCACTGAAGCTTTCTTT.

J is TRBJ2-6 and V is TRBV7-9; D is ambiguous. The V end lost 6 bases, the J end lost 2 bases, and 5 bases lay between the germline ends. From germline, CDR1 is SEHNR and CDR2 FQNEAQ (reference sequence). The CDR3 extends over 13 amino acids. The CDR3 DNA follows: TGTGCCAGCAGACAGCCTGGGGCCAACGTCCTGACTTTC. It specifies CASRQPGANVLTF.

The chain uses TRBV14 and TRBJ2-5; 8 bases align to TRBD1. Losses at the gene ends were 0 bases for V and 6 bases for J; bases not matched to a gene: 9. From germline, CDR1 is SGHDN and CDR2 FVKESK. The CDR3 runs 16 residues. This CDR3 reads CASSQEAGGVSQTQYF. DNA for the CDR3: TGTGCCAGCAGCCAAGAGGCAGGGGGCGTGAGTCAGACCCAGTACTTC.

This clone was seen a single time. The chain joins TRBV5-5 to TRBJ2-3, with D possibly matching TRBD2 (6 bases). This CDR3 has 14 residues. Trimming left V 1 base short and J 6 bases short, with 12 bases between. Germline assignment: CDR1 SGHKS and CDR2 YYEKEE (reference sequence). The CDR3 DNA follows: TGTGCCAGCAGCTTGAGTCCCCGGGAGGATACGCAGTATTTT. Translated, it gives CASSLSPREDTQYF.

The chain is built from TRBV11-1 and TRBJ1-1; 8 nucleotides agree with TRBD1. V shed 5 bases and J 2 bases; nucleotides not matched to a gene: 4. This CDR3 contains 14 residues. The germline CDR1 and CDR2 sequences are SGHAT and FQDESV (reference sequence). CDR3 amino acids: CASSTDRGNTEAFF. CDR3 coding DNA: TGTGCCAGCAGCACCGACAGGGGAAACACTGAAGCTTTCTTT.

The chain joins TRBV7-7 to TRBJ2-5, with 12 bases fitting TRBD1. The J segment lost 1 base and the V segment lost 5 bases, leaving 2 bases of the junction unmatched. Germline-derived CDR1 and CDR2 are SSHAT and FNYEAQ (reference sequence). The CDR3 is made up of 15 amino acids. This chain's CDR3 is CASSGTGGVQETQYF. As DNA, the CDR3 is TGTGCCAGCAGCGGGACAGGGGGCGTCCAAGAGACCCAGTACTTC.

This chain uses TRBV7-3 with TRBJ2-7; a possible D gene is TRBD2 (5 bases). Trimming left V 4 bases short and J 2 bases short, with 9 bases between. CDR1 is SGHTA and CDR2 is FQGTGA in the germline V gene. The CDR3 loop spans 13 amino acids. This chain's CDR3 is CASSSDFTYEQYF. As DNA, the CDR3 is TGTGCCAGCAGCTCGGACTTTACCTACGAGCAGTACTTC.

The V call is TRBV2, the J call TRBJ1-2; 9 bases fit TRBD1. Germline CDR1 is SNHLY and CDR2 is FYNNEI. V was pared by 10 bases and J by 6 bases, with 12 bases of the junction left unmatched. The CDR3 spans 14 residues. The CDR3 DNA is TGTGCCATAAAGATCTGGGACAGGGTGGATGGCTACACCTTC. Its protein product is CAIKIWDRVDGYTF. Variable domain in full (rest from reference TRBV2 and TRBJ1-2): EPEVTQTPSHQVTQMGQEVILRCVPISNHLYFYWYRQILGQKVEFLVSFYNNEISEKSEIFDDQFSVERPDGSNFTLKIRSTKLEDSAMYFCAIKIWDRVDGYTFGSGTRLTVV.

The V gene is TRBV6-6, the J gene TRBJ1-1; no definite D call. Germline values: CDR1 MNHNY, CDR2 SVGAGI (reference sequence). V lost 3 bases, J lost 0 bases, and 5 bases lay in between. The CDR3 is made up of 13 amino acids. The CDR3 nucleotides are TGTGCCAGCAGTTATGACATGAACACTGAAGCTTTCTTT. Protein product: CASSYDMNTEAFF.

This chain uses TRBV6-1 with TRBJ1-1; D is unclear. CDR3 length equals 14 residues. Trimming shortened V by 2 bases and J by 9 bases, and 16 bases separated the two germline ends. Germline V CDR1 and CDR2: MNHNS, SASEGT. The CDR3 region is CASSEPSNALKAFF. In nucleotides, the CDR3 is TGTGCCAGCAGTGAACCGAGTAACGCGTTGAAAGCTTTCTTT.

CDR3 sequence (DNA): TGTGCCACCAGTTCAGAAAGGACAGGGAGACAGACCCAGTACTTC. It yields the protein CATSSERTGRQTQYF. The chain has TRBV24-1 and TRBJ2-5; the match to TRBD1 covers 8 bases. In germline, CDR1 is KGHDR, CDR2 SFDVKD. The CDR3 has 15 residues. V lost 6 bases and J lost 6; bases outside the gene matches: 11.

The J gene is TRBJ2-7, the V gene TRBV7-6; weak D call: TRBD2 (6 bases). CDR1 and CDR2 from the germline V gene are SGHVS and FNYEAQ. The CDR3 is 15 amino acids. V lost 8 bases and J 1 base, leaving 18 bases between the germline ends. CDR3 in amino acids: CASVPSAGKSYEQYF. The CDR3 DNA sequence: TGTGCCAGCGTACCTAGCGCTGGGAAGTCCTACGAGCAGTACTTC.

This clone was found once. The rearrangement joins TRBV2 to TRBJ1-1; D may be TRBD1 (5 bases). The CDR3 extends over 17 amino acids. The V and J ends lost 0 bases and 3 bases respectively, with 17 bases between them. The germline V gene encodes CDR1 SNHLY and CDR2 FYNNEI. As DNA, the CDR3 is TGTGCCAGCAGTGAAGCGCTTAAGAAAGGGGTCGACACTGAAGCTTTCTTT. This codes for CASSEALKKGVDTEAFF.

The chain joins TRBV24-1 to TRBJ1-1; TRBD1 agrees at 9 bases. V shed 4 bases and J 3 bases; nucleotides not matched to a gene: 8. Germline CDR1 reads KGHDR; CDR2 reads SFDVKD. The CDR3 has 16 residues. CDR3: CATSEWGQGYHTEAFF. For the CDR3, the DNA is TGTGCCACCAGTGAGTGGGGACAGGGTTATCACACTGAAGCTTTCTTT.

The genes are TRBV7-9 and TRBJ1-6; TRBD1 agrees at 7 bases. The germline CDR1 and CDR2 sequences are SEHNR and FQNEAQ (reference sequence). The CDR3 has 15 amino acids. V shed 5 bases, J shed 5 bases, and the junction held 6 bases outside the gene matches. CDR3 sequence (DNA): TGTGCCAGCAGCCTCGGGACAGCTAATAATTCACCCCTCCACTTT. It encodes CASSLGTANNSPLHF.

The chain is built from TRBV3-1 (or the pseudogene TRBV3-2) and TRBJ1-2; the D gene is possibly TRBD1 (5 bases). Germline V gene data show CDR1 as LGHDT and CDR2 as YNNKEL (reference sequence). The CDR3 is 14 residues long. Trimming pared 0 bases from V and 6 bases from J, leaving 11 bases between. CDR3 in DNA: TGTGCCAGCAGCCAAGATTCAGGGAGGGATGGCTACACCTTC. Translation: CASSQDSGRDGYTF.

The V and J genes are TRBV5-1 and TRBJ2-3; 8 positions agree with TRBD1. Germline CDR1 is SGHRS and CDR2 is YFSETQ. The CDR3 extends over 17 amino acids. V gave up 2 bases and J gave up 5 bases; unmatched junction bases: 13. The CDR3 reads CASSLDGPGGAEDTQYF. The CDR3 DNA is TGCGCCAGCAGCTTAGATGGGCCAGGGGGCGCCGAAGATACGCAGTATTTT.

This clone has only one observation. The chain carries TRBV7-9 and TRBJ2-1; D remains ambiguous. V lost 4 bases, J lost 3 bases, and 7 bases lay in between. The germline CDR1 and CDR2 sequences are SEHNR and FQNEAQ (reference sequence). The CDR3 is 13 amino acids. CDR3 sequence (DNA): TGTGCCAGCAGCTCCCACAGCTACAATGAGCAGTTCTTC. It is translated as CASSSHSYNEQFF.

The CDR3 DNA reads TGCAGTGCTAGTGGGACTAGCGGCCTTATCACCGGGGAGCTGTTTTTT. It yields the protein CSASGTSGLITGELFF. The chain links TRBV20-1 to TRBJ2-2, with 11 bases that match TRBD2. The CDR3 consists of 16 residues. The V segment lost 3 bases and the J segment 4 bases; nucleotides outside the gene matches: 7. The germline V gene encodes CDR1 DFQATT and CDR2 SNEGSKA (reference sequence).